The 8 T cell receptor beta chains listed next were all sequenced from one sample in a study of patients and donors after allogeneic stem cell transplantation. Each CDR3 protein gets one entry after TCRdb re-called the RT-PCR reads with MiXCR. The sample shows about 40,000 distinct CDR3 sequences, roughly 29% of them seen only once. The specimen was blood, either unsorted or a sorted T cell fraction (not recorded which). Receptors originate from a human donor who was either an allogeneic HSCT recipient or a stem cell or donor lymphocyte infusion donor (not recorded which). It is not recorded whose cells these are; they may come from a transplant donor.

There are a few counts of this clonotype. The V gene is TRBV11-1, the J gene TRBJ1-2; 8 bases are shared with TRBD1. J lost 4 bases, V lost 3 bases, and 7 bases had no gene match. CDR3 length: 15 residues. Germline CDR1 is SGHAT and CDR2 is FQDESV (reference sequence). CDR3: CASSFPGTGPYGYTF. In DNA, the CDR3 is TGTGCCAGCAGCTTCCCGGGGACAGGACCCTATGGCTACACCTTC. Variable domain in full (rest from reference TRBV11-1 and TRBJ1-2): EAEVAQSPRYKITEKSQAVAFWCDPISGHATLYWYRQILGQGPELLVQFQDESVVDDSQLPKDRFSAERLKGVDSTLKIQPAELGDSAMYLCASSFPGTGPYGYTFGSGTRLTVV.

The rearrangement links TRBV5-6 to TRBJ2-7, with unresolved D. Germline V gives CDR1 SGHDT, CDR2 YYEEEE. V lost 3 bases to trimming and J lost 5 bases, with 9 bases between them. CDR3 length equals 12 residues. CDR3 amino acids: CASSSPWNEQYF. The CDR3 DNA reads TGTGCCAGCAGCTCCCCTTGGAACGAGCAGTACTTC.

This clonotype appeared a few times. The rearrangement uses TRBV6-5 and TRBJ2-2; 9 bases map to TRBD2. V gave up 1 base and J gave up 3 bases; unmatched junction bases: 9. Germline CDR1 and CDR2: MNHEY and SVGAGI. The CDR3 totals 18 residues. The CDR3 DNA follows: TGTGCCAGCAGTTACTATCGGACTAGCGTTTTGGACACCGGGGAGCTGTTTTTT. This gives the protein CASSYYRTSVLDTGELFF.

This clonotype was counted a few times. The rearrangement uses TRBV19 and TRBJ1-1, with D uncertain. Germline V CDR1 and CDR2: LNHDA, SQIVND (reference sequence). Trimming cost V 6 bases and J 1 base, with 12 bases left between them. The CDR3 has 14 amino acids. CDR3 in DNA: TGTGCCAGTAGCAGTTCGGTGAGGAACACTGAAGCTTTCTTT. Protein: CASSSSVRNTEAFF.

The chain carries TRBV28 and TRBJ1-1, with D unclear. The CDR3 sequence is 15 residues long. In germline, CDR1 is MDHEN, CDR2 SYDVKM. The V end was cut by 3 bases, the J end by 3 bases, with 14 bases between. This CDR3 is CASSFSRSHDTEAFF. In DNA, the CDR3 is TGTGCCAGCAGTTTTTCCCGTAGCCACGACACTGAAGCTTTCTTT.

This clonotype was seen a few times. Its ends do not fully match the called genes, so a read error is possible. The chain combines TRBV5-6 with TRBJ2-1; 7 bases agree with TRBD2. Germline V gene lookup returns CDR1 SGHDT and CDR2 YYEEEE. The CDR3 sequence is 17 residues long. The CDR3 nucleotides are TGTGCCAGCAACCCCGCCCTCCCAGCGGGACCCTACTATGAGCAGTTCTTC. Amino acid sequence: CASNPALPAGPYYEQFF.

This clonotype was seen a few times. V and J are TRBV12-3 or TRBV12-4 and TRBJ1-1; D remains unclear. This CDR3 has 12 amino acids. Trimming shortened V by 3 bases and J by 5 bases, and 7 bases separated the two germline ends. CDR3 sequence: CASSLGKTEAFF. CDR3 DNA sequence: TGTGCCAGCAGTTTGGGTAAAACTGAAGCTTTCTTT.

In its sample, this clonotype was seen a few times. V is TRBV7-9 and J is TRBJ2-7; 11 bases are a match to TRBD1. In germline, CDR1 is SEHNR, CDR2 FQNEAQ (reference sequence). Trimming at V came to 4 bases and at J to 2 bases, leaving 7 bases not matched to a gene. The CDR3 length is 16 residues. The CDR3 is CASSYPRDRGTYEQYF. CDR3 DNA sequence: TGTGCCAGCAGCTACCCCCGGGACAGGGGGACCTACGAGCAGTACTTC.